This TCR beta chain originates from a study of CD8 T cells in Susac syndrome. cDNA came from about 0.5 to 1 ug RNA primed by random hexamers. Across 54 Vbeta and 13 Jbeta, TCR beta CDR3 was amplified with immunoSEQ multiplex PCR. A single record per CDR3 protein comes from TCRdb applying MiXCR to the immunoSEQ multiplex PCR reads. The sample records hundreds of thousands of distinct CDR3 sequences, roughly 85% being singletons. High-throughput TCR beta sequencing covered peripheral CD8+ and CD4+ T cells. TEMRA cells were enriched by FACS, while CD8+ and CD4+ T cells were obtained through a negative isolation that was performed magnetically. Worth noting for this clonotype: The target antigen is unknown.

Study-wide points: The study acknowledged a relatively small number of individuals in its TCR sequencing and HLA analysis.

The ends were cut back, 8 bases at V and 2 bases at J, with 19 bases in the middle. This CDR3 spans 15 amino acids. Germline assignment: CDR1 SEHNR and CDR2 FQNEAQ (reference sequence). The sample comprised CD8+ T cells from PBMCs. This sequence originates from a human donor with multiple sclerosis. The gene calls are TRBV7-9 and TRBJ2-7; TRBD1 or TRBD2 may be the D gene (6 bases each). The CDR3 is CASQGGQGTPYEQYF. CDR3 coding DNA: TGTGCCAGCCAAGGGGGGCAGGGGACCCCCTACGAGCAGTACTTC.